Sequencing of this T cell receptor (beta chain) was carried out in a study of CD4 T cells in relation to SARS-CoV-2 and coronaviruses. Study details: PBMCs were cultured with antigen for over nine days before TCR beta sequencing.

TCRdb keeps only in-frame clones here, not all; method: immunoSEQ multiplex PCR. The sample has tens of thousands of clones, more than 60% seen once. A single count supports this clone. The antigen remains unidentified. CDR1 and CDR2 from the germline V gene are KGHSH and LQKENI. This CDR3 is built from 13 residues. V gave up 1 base and J gave up 4 bases, with 7 bases separating them. The chain is built from TRBV18 and TRBJ1-1; D is undetermined. The specimen was memory CD4+ T cells from PBMCs, cultured in vitro. This clonotype was obtained from an adult with COVID-19. This CDR3 is CASSPHTSTEAFF. The CDR3 DNA reads TGTGCCAGCTCACCACATACGTCCACTGAAGCTTTCTTT. The full variable domain, rest sourced from reference TRBV18 and TRBJ1-1, is NAGVMQNPRHLVRRRGQEARLRCSPMKGHSHVYWYRQLPEEGLKFMVYLQKENIIDESGMPKERFSAEFPKEGPSILRIQQVVRGDSAAYFCASSPHTSTEAFFGQGTRLTVV.